The 6 T cell receptor beta chains given below trace back to one sample, sequenced in a study of shared clonotypes between healthy human individuals. The naive CD8 subset, CD45RO-negative cells positively selected for CCR7, excluded terminally differentiated effector memory CD45RA+ cells. The protocol was immunoSEQ multiplex PCR, while the TCRdb copy is restricted to in-frame clones and leaves out a portion. The sample carries about 800,000 clones, 96% recorded once. Material for sequencing was naive CD8+ T cells sorted from blood. These receptors were taken from a man in his thirties or forties in good health.

The chain is built from TRBV9 and TRBJ2-1; 8 positions agree with TRBD2. CDR3 length equals 15 residues. The germline V gene has CDR1 SGDLS and CDR2 YYNGEE. V shed 0 bases and J 3 bases; nucleotides not matched to a gene: 2. The CDR3: CASSVALADYNEQFF. The CDR3 bases are TGTGCCAGCAGCGTAGCACTAGCGGACTACAATGAGCAGTTCTTC.

This sequence joins TRBV29-1 and TRBJ2-7, with 7 bases lining up with TRBD2. The germline CDR1 and CDR2 sequences are SQVTM and ANQGSEA. V was clipped by 7 bases and J by 0 bases; unmatched bases: 9. CDR3 length equals 14 residues. CDR3 sequence (DNA): TGCAGCGCCGAGGAGCGGGGAAGCTCCTACGAGCAGTACTTC. This codes for CSAEERGSSYEQYF.

For this clone: Other DNA sequences of this sample code for an identical CDR3. The chain has TRBV7-2 and TRBJ2-7, with D unresolved. This CDR3 contains 12 residues. V lost 0 bases to trimming and J lost 3 bases, with 3 bases between them. CDR1 is SGHTA, CDR2 FQGNSA, per germline. The CDR3 coding sequence is TGTGCCAGCAGCTTAGCCCTCTACGAGCAGTACTTC. Protein: CASSLALYEQYF.

This chain links TRBV7-2 with TRBJ1-5, with 7 bases aligning to TRBD1. Unmatched junction bases numbered 6, after V lost 1 base and J lost 9 bases. The CDR3 totals 14 residues. CDR1 and CDR2 from the germline V gene are SGHTA and FQGNSA. In DNA form, the CDR3 reads TGTGCCAGCAGCTTAGTATCAGGGGACAGGCCCCAGCATTTT. This codes for CASSLVSGDRPQHF.

The rearrangement joins TRBV13 to TRBJ2-5; D could derive from TRBD1 or TRBD2 (5 bases each). The V end lost 5 bases, the J end lost 2 bases, and 21 bases lay between the germline ends. CDR3 length: 17 residues. CDR1 is PRHDT, CDR2 FYEKMQ, per germline (reference sequence). The CDR3 region is CASSGQTGQSNQETQYF. As DNA, the CDR3 is TGTGCCAGCAGCGGGCAAACGGGGCAGTCAAATCAAGAGACCCAGTACTTC.

Here the CDR3 reads CASSTLAGGLFEQFF. The DNA for the CDR3 is TGTGCCAGCAGCACGCTAGCGGGAGGGCTGTTTGAGCAGTTCTTC. The chain uses TRBV28 and TRBJ2-1; TRBD2 matches at 12 bases. This CDR3 is 15 amino acids long. Germline values: CDR1 MDHEN, CDR2 SYDVKM. Unmatched junction bases numbered 9, after V lost 6 bases and J lost 9 bases.